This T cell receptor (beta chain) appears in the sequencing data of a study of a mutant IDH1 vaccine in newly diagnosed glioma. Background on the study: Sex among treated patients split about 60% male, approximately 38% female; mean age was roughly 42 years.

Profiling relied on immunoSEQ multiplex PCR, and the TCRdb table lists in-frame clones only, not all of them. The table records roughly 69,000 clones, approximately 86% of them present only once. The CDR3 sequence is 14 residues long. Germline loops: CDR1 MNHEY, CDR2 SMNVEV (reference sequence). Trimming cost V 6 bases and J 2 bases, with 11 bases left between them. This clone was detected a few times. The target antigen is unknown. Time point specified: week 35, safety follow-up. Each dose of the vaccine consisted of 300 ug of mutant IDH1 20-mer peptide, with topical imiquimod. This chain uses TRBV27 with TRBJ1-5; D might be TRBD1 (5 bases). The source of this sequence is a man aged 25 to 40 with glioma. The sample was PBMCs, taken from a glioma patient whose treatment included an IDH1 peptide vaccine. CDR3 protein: CASSPGVGNQPQHF. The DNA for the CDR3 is TGTGCCAGCAGCCCGGGGGTGGGCAATCAGCCCCAGCATTTT.